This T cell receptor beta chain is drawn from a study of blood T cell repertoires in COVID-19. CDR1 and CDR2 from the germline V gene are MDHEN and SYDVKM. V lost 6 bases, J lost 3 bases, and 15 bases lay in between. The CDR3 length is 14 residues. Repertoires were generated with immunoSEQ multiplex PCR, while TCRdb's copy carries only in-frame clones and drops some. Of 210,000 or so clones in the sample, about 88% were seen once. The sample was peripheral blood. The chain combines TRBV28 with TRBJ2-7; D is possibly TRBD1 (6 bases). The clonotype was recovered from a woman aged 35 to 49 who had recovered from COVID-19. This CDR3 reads CASSGTRYVYEQYF. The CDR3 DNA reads TGTGCCAGCAGCGGGACACGGTATGTCTACGAGCAGTACTTC.